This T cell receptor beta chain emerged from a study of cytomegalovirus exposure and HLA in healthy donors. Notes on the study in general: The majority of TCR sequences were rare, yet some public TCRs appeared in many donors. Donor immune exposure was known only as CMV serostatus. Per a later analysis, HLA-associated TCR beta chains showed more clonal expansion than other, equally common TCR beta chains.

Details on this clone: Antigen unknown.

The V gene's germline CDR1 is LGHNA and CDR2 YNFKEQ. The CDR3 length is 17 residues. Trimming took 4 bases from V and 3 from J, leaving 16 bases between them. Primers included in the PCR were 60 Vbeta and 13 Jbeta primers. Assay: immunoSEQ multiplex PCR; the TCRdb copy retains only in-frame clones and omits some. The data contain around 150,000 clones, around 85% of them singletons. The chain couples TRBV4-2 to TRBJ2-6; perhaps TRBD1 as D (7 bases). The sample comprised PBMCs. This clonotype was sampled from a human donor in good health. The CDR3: CASSPNSGGFGANVLTF. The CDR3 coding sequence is TGTGCCAGCAGCCCCAACTCAGGGGGGTTTGGGGCCAACGTCCTGACTTTC.